This record concerns one T cell receptor beta chain sequence. These data belong to a study of blood T cells in healthy people across ages. Germline V CDR1 and CDR2: SQVTM, ANQGSEA. CDR3 length equals 13 residues. Deletions cut 7 bases from V and 4 bases from J, with 16 bases between. Primers used in a second PCR of about 6 to 11 cycles were a sample-barcoded 5' primer and a J-beta primer mix. TCRdb passed the 5' RACE reads through MiXCR, listing each CDR3 protein once. The data contain approximately 1.5 million distinct CDR3 sequences, approximately 42% of them seen just once; the ten biggest clones take up under 5%.

This chain links TRBV29-1 with TRBJ1-2; D uncertain. This sequence was found in a woman younger than 30 in good health. Sample: blood. In DNA, the CDR3 is TGCAGCGCACTAGGAGGGCAGTTCTATGGCTACACCTTC. Translated: CSALGGQFYGYTF.